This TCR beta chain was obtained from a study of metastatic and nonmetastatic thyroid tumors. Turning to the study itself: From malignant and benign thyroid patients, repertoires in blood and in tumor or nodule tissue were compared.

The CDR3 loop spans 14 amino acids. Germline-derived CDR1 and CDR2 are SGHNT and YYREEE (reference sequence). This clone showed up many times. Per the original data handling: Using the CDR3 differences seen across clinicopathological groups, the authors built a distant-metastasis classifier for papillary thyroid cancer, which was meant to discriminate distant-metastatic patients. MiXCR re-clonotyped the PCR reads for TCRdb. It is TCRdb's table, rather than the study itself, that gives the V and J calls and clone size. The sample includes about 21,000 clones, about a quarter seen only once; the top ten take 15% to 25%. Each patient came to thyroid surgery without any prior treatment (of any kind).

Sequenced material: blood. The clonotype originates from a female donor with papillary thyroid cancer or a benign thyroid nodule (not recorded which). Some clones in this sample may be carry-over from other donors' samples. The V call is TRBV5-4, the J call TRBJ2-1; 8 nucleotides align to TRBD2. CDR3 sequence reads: CAYKAGVGGNEQFF. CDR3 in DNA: TGTGCTTATAAAGCGGGAGTGGGTGGGAATGAGCAGTTCTTC.